This T cell receptor beta chain was sequenced during a study of cytomegalovirus exposure and HLA in healthy donors. Findings and limits, study-wide: Testing in vitro showed a few CMV-associated chains specific for CMV antigens. An analysis that was carried out later associated 16,000 or so TCR beta sequences with HLA alleles at 0.05 false discovery rate.

Both 60 Vbeta primers and 13 Jbeta primers went into the PCR. The table came from immunoSEQ multiplex PCR; TCRdb's copy has only in-frame clones and leaves some out. The table includes over 80,000 clones, around 81% detected once. As to this clone: Its antigen is undetermined.

CDR3 size: 19 residues. V dropped 3 bases and J dropped 6; count of bases not matched to a gene: 17. The chain employs TRBV23-1 and TRBJ2-1; 10 bases align to TRBD2. TRBV23-1 is annotated as an ORF whose role is uncertain. The TCR sequence derives from a man in his forties or fifties in good health and CMV-seropositive. Sequences were obtained from PBMCs. CDR3 amino acids: CASSHPYGLAETSLNEQFF. The CDR3 nucleotides are TGCGCCAGCAGTCATCCTTATGGACTAGCGGAAACAAGCCTCAATGAGCAGTTCTTC.